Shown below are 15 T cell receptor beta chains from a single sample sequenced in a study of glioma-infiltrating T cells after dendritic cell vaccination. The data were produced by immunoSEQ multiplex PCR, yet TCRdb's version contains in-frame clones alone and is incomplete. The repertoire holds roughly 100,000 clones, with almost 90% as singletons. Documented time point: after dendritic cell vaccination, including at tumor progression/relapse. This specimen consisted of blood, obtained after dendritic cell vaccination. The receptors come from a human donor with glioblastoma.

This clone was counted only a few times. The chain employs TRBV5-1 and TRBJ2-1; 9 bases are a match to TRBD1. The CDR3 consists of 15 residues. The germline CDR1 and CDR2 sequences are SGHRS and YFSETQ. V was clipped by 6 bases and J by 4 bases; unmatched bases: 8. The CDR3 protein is CASIRSGTGYNEQFF. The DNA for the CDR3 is TGCGCCAGCATCAGGAGTGGGACAGGGTACAATGAGCAGTTCTTC.

The CDR3 DNA follows: TGTGCCGGAAGTAGGGCAGAAGTAGCGGGAGGGGTCTACAATGAGCAGTTCTTC. This translates into CAGSRAEVAGGVYNEQFF. The chain is built from TRBV18 and TRBJ2-1; 11 bases match TRBD2. The germline gives CDR1 KGHSH, CDR2 LQKENI. The CDR3 runs to 18 residues. Unmatched junction bases numbered 18, after V lost 11 bases and J lost 3 bases.

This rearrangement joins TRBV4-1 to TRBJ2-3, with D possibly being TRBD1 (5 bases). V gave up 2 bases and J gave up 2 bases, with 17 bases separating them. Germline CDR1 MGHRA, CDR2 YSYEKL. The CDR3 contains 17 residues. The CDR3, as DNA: TGCGCCAGCAGCCAAACGGGTGGGGCGGTAATCACAGATACGCAGTATTTT. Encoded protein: CASSQTGGAVITDTQYF.

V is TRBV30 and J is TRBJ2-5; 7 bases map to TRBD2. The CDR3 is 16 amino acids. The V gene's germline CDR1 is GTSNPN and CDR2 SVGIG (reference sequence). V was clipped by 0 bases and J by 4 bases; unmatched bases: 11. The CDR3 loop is CAWSVLRAGVAETQYF. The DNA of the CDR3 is TGTGCCTGGAGTGTACTTCGCGCGGGAGTCGCAGAGACCCAGTACTTC.

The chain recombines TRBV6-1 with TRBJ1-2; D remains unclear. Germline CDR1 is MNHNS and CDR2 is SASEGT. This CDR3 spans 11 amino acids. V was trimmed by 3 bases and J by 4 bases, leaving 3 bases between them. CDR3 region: CASSDLYGYTF. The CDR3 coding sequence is TGTGCCAGCAGTGATCTCTATGGCTACACCTTC.

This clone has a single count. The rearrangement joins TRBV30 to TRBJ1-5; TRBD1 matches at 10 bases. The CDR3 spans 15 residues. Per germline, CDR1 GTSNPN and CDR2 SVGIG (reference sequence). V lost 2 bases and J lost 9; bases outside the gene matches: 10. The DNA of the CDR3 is TGTGCCTGGAGTTTAACCGGGACAGGGGATCGGCCCCAGCATTTT. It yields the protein CAWSLTGTGDRPQHF.

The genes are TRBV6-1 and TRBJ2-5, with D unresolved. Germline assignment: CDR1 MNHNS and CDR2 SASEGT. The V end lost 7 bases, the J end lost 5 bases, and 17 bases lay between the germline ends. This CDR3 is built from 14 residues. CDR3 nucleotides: TGTGCCAGCAATCCCCCCGGCAGGTTGGAGACCCAGTACTTC. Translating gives CASNPPGRLETQYF.

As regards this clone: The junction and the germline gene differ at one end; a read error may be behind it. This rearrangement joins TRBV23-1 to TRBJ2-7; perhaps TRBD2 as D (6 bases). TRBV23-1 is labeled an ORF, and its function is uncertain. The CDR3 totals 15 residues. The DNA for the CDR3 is TGCGCCAGGAGTCCGTCTGGGACTCGCGGCTACGAGCAGTACTTC. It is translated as CARSPSGTRGYEQYF.

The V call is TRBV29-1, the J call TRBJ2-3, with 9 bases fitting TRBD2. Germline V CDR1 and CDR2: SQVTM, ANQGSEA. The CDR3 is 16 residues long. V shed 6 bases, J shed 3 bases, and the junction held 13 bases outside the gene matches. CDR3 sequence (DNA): TGCAGCGTCCGCCCCCCCGGGCTAGCGGGGACAGATACGCAGTATTTT. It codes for CSVRPPGLAGTDTQYF.

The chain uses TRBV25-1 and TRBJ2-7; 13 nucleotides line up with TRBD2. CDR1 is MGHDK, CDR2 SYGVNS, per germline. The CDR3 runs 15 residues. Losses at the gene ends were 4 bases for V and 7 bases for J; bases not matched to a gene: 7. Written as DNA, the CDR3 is TGTGCCAGCAGTGGAACTAGCGGGGGGGCGAGTGAGCAGTACTTC. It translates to CASSGTSGGASEQYF.

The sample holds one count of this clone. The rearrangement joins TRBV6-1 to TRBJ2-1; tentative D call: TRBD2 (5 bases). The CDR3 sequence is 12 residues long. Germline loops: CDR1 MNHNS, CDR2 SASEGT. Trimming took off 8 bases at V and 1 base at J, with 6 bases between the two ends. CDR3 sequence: CASGESYNEQFF. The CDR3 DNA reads TGTGCCAGCGGGGAGTCCTACAATGAGCAGTTCTTC.

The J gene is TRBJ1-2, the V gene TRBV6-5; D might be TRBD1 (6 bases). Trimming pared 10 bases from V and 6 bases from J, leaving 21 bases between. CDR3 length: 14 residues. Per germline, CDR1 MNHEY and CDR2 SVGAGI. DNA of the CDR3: TGTGCCATCAAAGGGGGGGGGTCTTTTCATGGCTACACCTTC. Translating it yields CAIKGGGSFHGYTF.

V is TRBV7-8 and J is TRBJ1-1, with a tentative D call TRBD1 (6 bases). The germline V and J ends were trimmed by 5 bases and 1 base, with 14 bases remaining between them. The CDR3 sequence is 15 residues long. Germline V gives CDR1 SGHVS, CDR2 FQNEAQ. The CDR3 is CASSHYRTANTEAFF. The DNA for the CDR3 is TGTGCCAGCAGCCACTACCGGACAGCGAACACTGAAGCTTTCTTT.

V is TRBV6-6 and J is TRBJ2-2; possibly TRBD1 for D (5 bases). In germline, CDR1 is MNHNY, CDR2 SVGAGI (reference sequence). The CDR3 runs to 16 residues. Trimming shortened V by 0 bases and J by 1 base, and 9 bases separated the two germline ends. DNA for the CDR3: TGTGCCAGCAGTTACTCACGGCAGGGGAACACCGGGGAGCTGTTTTTT. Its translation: CASSYSRQGNTGELFF.

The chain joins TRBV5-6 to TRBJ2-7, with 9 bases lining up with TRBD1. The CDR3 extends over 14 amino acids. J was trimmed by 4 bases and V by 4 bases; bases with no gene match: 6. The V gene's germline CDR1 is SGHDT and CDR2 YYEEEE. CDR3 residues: CASSLGTGLYEQYF. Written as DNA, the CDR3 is TGTGCCAGCAGCCTAGGGACAGGGCTATACGAGCAGTACTTC.